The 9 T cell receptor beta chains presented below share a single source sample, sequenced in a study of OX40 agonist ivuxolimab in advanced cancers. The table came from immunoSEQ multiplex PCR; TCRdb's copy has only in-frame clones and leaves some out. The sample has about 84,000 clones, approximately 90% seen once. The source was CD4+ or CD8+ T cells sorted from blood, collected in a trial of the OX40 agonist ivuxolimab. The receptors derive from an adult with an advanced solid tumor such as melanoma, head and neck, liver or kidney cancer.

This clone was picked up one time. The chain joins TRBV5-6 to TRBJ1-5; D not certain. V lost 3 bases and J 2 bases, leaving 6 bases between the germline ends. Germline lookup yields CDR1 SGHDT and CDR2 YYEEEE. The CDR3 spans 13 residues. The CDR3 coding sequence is TGTGCCAGCAGCTCCGAGGGCAATCAGCCCCAGCATTTT. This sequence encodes CASSSEGNQPQHF.

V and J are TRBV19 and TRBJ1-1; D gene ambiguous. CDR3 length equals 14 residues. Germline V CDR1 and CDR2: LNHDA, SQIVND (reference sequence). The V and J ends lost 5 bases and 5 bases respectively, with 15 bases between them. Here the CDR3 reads CASSFGRTGTEAFF. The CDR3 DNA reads TGTGCCAGTAGTTTCGGGAGAACGGGAACTGAAGCTTTCTTT. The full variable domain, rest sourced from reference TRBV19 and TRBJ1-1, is DGGITQSPKYLFRKEGQNVTLSCEQNLNHDAMYWYRQDPGQGLRLIYYSQIVNDFQKGDIAEGYSVSREKKESFPLTVTSAQKNPTAFYLCASSFGRTGTEAFFGQGTRLTVV.

The CDR3 spells CASTAQAAYEQYF. The CDR3 DNA is TGTGCCAGCACGGCACAGGCCGCCTACGAGCAGTACTTC. The V call is TRBV2, the J call TRBJ2-7; possible D gene TRBD1, 5 bases. Germline V lookup: CDR1 SNHLY, CDR2 FYNNEI. This CDR3 has 13 amino acids. Trimming removed 7 bases from V and 2 bases from J, with 12 bases in between.

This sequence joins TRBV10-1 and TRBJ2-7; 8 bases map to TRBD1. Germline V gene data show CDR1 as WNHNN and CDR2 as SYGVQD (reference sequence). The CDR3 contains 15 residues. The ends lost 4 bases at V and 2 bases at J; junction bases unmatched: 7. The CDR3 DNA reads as TGCGCCAGCAGTGCCCCCGGACAGGGAGCCTACGAGCAGTACTTC. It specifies CASSAPGQGAYEQYF.

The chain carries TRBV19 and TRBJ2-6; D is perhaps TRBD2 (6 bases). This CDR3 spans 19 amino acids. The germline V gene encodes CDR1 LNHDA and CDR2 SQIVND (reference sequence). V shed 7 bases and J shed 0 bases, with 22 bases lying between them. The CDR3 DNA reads TGTGCCAGTACCCCCGGGAGCCTATTTCTTCACTCTGGGGCCAACGTCCTGACTTTC. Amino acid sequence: CASTPGSLFLHSGANVLTF.

CDR3 coding DNA: TGTGCCAGTAGACAAGACAGGGGGAACACTGAAGCTTTCTTT. This translates into CASRQDRGNTEAFF. The genes are TRBV19 and TRBJ1-1, with TRBD1 matching 8 bases. The CDR3 is 14 amino acids. Germline-derived CDR1 and CDR2 are LNHDA and SQIVND (reference sequence). The V gene end was trimmed by 6 bases and the J gene end by 1 base; junction bases not matched to a gene: 4.

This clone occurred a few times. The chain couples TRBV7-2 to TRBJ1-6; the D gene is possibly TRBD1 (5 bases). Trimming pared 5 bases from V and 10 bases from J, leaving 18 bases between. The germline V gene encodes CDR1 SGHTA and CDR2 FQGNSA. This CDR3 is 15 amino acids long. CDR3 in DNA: TGTGCCAGCAGCCTAGAACCGGGAAGGGGATCACCCCTCCACTTT. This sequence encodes CASSLEPGRGSPLHF.

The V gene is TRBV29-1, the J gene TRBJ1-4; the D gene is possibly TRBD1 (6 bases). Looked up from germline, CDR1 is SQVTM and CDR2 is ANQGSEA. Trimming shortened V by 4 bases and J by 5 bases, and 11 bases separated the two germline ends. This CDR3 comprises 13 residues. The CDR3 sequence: CSVAGTPNEKLFF. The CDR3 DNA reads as TGCAGCGTTGCCGGGACACCAAATGAAAAACTGTTTTTT.

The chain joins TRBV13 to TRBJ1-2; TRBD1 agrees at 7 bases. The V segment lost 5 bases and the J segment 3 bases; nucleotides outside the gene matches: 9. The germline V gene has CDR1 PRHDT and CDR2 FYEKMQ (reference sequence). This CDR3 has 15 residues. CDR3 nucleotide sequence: TGTGCCAGCAGCCCAGTACAGGGGAGGGACTATGGCTACACCTTC. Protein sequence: CASSPVQGRDYGYTF.